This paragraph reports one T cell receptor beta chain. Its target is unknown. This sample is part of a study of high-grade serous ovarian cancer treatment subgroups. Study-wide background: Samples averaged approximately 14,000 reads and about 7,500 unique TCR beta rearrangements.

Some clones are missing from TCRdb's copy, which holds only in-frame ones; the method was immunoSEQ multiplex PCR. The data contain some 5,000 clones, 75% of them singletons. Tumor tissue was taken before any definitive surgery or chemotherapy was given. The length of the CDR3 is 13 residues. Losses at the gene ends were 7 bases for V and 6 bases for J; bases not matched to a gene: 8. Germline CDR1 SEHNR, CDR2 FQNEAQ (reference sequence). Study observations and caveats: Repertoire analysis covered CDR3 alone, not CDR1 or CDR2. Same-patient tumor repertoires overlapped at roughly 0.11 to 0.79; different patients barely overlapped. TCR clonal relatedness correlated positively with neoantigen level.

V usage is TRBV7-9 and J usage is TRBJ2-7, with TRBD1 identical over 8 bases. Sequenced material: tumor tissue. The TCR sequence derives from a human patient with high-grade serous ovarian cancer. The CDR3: CASNLRQGLEQYF. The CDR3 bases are TGTGCCAGCAACCTCAGACAGGGGCTCGAGCAGTACTTC.